The 5 T cell receptor beta chains below were found in one sample sequenced in a study of blood T cell repertoires in COVID-19. TCRdb's copy holds only in-frame clones and misses some; the assay was immunoSEQ multiplex PCR. This table has roughly 260,000 clones, approximately 92% appearing once. The sequencing sample was made of peripheral blood. The receptors here all came from a person under 35 with COVID-19, enrolled during active disease.

CDR3 loop: CASSSDRSVPQHF. The CDR3, as DNA: TGTGCCAGCTCGTCGGACAGGAGTGTGCCCCAGCATTTT. The chain has TRBV18 and TRBJ1-5; 7 nucleotides match TRBD1. V shed 6 bases, J shed 9 bases, and the junction held 8 bases outside the gene matches. Germline CDR1 KGHSH, CDR2 LQKENI. The CDR3 totals 13 residues. Filled out from reference TRBV18 and TRBJ1-5, the complete variable domain reads NAGVMQNPRHLVRRRGQEARLRCSPMKGHSHVYWYRQLPEEGLKFMVYLQKENIIDESGMPKERFSAEFPKEGPSILRIQQVVRGDSAAYFCASSSDRSVPQHFGDGTRLSIL.

The V and J genes are TRBV21-1 and TRBJ2-2; the DNA was not compared with TRBD2, the D call given in the table. TRBV21-1 is designated a pseudogene. The CDR3 is made up of 15 amino acids. The CDR3 loop is CASPLAGTNTGELFF. The CDR3, as DNA: TGTGCCAGCCCATTAGCGGGGACTAACACCGGGGAGCTGTTTTTT.

The rearrangement uses TRBV24-1 and TRBJ2-7, with 8 bases fitting TRBD1. Germline CDR1 and CDR2: KGHDR and SFDVKD. The CDR3 is 16 amino acids. Unmatched junction bases numbered 10, after V lost 5 bases and J lost 2 bases. This CDR3 reads CATSANAGQVAYEQYF. The CDR3 bases are TGTGCCACCAGTGCCAATGCGGGACAGGTGGCCTACGAGCAGTACTTC.

This rearrangement joins TRBV4-1 to TRBJ2-2, with 11 bases that match TRBD2. CDR3 size: 18 residues. Germline V lookup: CDR1 MGHRA, CDR2 YSYEKL. V gave up 0 bases and J gave up 4 bases; unmatched junction bases: 7. DNA of the CDR3: TGCGCCAGCAGCCAAGATGATAGCGGGAGGGCCCTCACCGGGGAGCTGTTTTTT. Encoded protein: CASSQDDSGRALTGELFF.

V and J are TRBV27 and TRBJ2-7, with 7 bases aligning to TRBD2. Losses at the gene ends were 7 bases for V and 6 bases for J; bases not matched to a gene: 6. CDR1 is MNHEY and CDR2 is SMNVEV in the germline V gene (reference sequence). The CDR3 runs 12 residues. This CDR3 is CASTSTGGEQYF. In nucleotides, the CDR3 is TGTGCCAGCACCTCAACGGGGGGCGAGCAGTACTTC.